This T cell receptor beta chain appears in the sequencing data of a study of blood T cell repertoires in COVID-19. Recruitment covered some 25 US areas and drew participants whose ages spanned roughly 18 to 89 years. There are 12 residues in the CDR3. V was trimmed by 6 bases and J by 4 bases, leaving 11 bases between them. Germline V gene data show CDR1 as SGDLS and CDR2 as YYNGEE. In the original workflow: From reference gene primer amplification, estimates of nucleated cell counts were derived. Profiling relied on immunoSEQ multiplex PCR, and the TCRdb table lists in-frame clones only, not all of them. That table furnishes V, J and clone size, whereas the DNA furnished D and trimming. Of about 480,000 clones in the sample, approximately 91% were seen once.

This clonotype originated in a woman in her sixties or seventies who had recovered from COVID-19. The gene calls are TRBV9 and TRBJ2-7; weak D call: TRBD1 (5 bases). The source material was PBMCs or T cells enriched from blood (not recorded which). The CDR3 bases are TGTGCCAGCACCCCAGGGATATACGAGCAGTACTTC. It translates to CASTPGIYEQYF.